A single sample gave rise to the 16 T cell receptor beta chains below, sequenced in a study of identical twins. TCRdb re-called the 5' RACE reads with MiXCR, one entry per CDR3 protein. This table has hundreds of thousands of distinct CDR3 sequences, 15% to 20% appearing once. The sample was also linked to a second study, of T cells expressing NK-cell markers.

The sample comprised PBMCs. All receptors derive from a young woman in good health.

The chain couples TRBV20-1 to TRBJ2-1; a possible D gene is TRBD2 (5 bases). The CDR3 runs to 13 residues. Germline CDR1 is DFQATT and CDR2 is SNEGSKA (reference sequence). With 2 bases removed from V and 10 bases from J, the gap between germline ends came to 15 bases. CDR3 protein: CSARFVATGEQFF. The CDR3 nucleotides are TGCAGTGCTAGATTCGTAGCGACGGGGGAGCAGTTCTTC.

This clonotype was seen ten or more times. This sequence joins TRBV3-1 and TRBJ2-7, with D unresolved. This CDR3 comprises 11 residues. Trimming left V 1 base short and J 5 bases short, with 3 bases between. The germline gives CDR1 LGHDT, CDR2 YNNKEL (reference sequence). The CDR3 loop reads CASSQGHEQYF. DNA of the CDR3: TGTGCCAGCAGCCAAGGACACGAGCAGTACTTC.

The chain recombines TRBV27 with TRBJ2-1; 10 bases are shared with TRBD2. The germline V gene has CDR1 MNHEY and CDR2 SMNVEV (reference sequence). Trimming removed 6 bases from V and 6 bases from J; junction bases left unmatched: 11. CDR3 length: 16 amino acids. The CDR3 loop is CASSFSSGRSSNEQFF. The CDR3 DNA reads as TGTGCCAGCAGCTTTTCTAGCGGGAGAAGTTCCAATGAGCAGTTCTTC.

This clonotype was recorded a few times. The chain is built from TRBV29-1 and TRBJ1-2, with D possibly matching TRBD1 (5 bases). Trimming stripped 3 bases from V and 8 bases from J, with 13 bases between. Germline CDR1 SQVTM, CDR2 ANQGSEA. This CDR3 has 12 residues. The CDR3: CSVDKDRGGYTF. CDR3 sequence (DNA): TGCAGCGTTGATAAGGATCGGGGGGGCTACACCTTC.

This chain connects TRBV6-2 or TRBV6-3 to TRBJ2-7; no clear D gene. Trimming removed 0 bases at V and 6 bases at J, with 15 bases between. CDR1 is MNHEY and CDR2 is SVGEGT in the germline V gene. There are 15 residues in the CDR3. Here the CDR3 reads CASSYSSGLASEQYF. Here the CDR3 DNA reads TGTGCCAGCAGTTACTCCTCCGGCCTTGCCTCCGAGCAGTACTTC.

This clonotype showed up just a few times. The J gene is TRBJ1-5, the V gene TRBV6-6; TRBD1 is a possible D gene (5 bases). Trimming left V 0 bases short and J 12 bases short, with 12 bases between. There are 13 residues in the CDR3. Germline lookup yields CDR1 MNHNY and CDR2 SVGAGI (reference sequence). The CDR3 here is CASSYSWQGGQHF. The DNA for the CDR3 is TGTGCCAGCAGTTACTCTTGGCAGGGAGGCCAGCATTTT.

This clonotype was found a few times. CDR3 DNA sequence: TGTGCCAGCAGCTTAGCAGGACAGGGATACAATGAGCAGTTCTTC. As protein: CASSLAGQGYNEQFF. This chain connects TRBV7-9 to TRBJ2-1, with 8 bases lining up with TRBD1. Losses at the gene ends were 0 bases for V and 4 bases for J; bases not matched to a gene: 2. CDR3 size: 15 residues. The germline V gene encodes CDR1 SEHNR and CDR2 FQNEAQ (reference sequence).

This clonotype has just a few counts. The chain uses TRBV20-1 and TRBJ2-7; 8 bases map to TRBD1. Germline lookup yields CDR1 DFQATT and CDR2 SNEGSKA (reference sequence). V shed 2 bases, J shed 5 bases, and the junction held 5 bases outside the gene matches. The CDR3 covers 13 residues. CDR3 in amino acids: CSARRTGYDEQYF. The CDR3 nucleotides are TGCAGTGCTAGAAGGACAGGGTACGACGAGCAGTACTTC.

The table lists this clonotype with a few counts. The rearrangement uses TRBV7-2 and TRBJ2-5; no clear D gene. Germline CDR1 SGHTA, CDR2 FQGNSA. This CDR3 comprises 14 residues. V shed 1 base and J shed 5 bases, with 11 bases lying between them. CDR3 sequence (DNA): TGTGCCAGCAGCTTAGACCTACAACGCGAGACCCAGTACTTC. It codes for CASSLDLQRETQYF.

This clonotype was counted ten times or more. V usage is TRBV28 and J usage is TRBJ2-1; D gene ambiguous. Germline V gene lookup returns CDR1 MDHEN and CDR2 SYDVKM. CDR3 length: 12 amino acids. Trimming took 2 bases from V and 7 from J, leaving 6 bases between them. This CDR3 reads CASSLPLNEQFF. CDR3 nucleotides: TGTGCCAGCAGTTTACCCCTAAATGAGCAGTTCTTC. Based on the CDR3 plus reference TRBV28 and TRBJ2-1, the full variable domain is DVKVTQSSRYLVKRTGEKVFLECVQDMDHENMFWYRQDPGLGLRLIYFSYDVKMKEKGDIPEGYSVSREKKERFSLILESASTNQTSMYLCASSLPLNEQFFGPGTRLTVL.

This clonotype has just a few counts. V usage is TRBV5-1 and J usage is TRBJ1-4, with a possible D match to TRBD1 (5 bases). The CDR3 consists of 15 residues. Trimming stripped 4 bases from V and 5 bases from J, with 15 bases between. Per the germline V gene, CDR1 is SGHRS and CDR2 is YFSETQ. This CDR3 reads CASSAAGTGNEKLFF. The CDR3 region has the DNA TGCGCCAGCAGCGCAGCCGGGACGGGCAATGAAAAACTGTTTTTT.

CDR3: CASSWTGGARNYGYTF. Here the CDR3 DNA reads TGCGCCAGCAGCTGGACAGGGGGCGCTCGGAACTATGGCTACACCTTC. V gene TRBV5-1 combines with J gene TRBJ1-2, with 11 bases matching TRBD1. V was clipped by 3 bases and J by 2 bases; unmatched bases: 6. The germline CDR1 and CDR2 sequences are SGHRS and YFSETQ. The CDR3 is 16 amino acids.

This chain joins TRBV5-1 and TRBJ2-1, with TRBD2 matching 8 bases. Germline lookup yields CDR1 SGHRS and CDR2 YFSETQ. J was trimmed by 5 bases and V by 7 bases; bases with no gene match: 8. The CDR3 has 14 amino acids. The DNA of the CDR3 is TGCGCCAGCTTTCGCGGGGGGCCGAACAATGAGCAGTTCTTC. It encodes CASFRGGPNNEQFF.

This clonotype showed up just a few times. The chain employs TRBV5-1 and TRBJ2-5, with TRBD2 matching 8 bases. The junction had 7 bases not matched to a gene; V was cut back by 7 bases and J by 2 bases. The length of the CDR3 is 14 residues. CDR1 and CDR2 from the germline V gene are SGHRS and YFSETQ. This chain's CDR3 is CASRISGIQETQYF. The CDR3 bases are TGCGCCAGCCGAATTAGCGGGATACAAGAGACCCAGTACTTC.

This clonotype occurred a few times. V usage is TRBV29-1 and J usage is TRBJ2-5; possibly TRBD1 for D (6 bases). Germline loops: CDR1 SQVTM, CDR2 ANQGSEA. The V end lost 6 bases, the J end lost 4 bases, and 12 bases lay between the germline ends. The CDR3 contains 12 residues. CDR3 region: CSVAGTRETQYF. For the CDR3, the DNA is TGCAGCGTGGCCGGGACAAGAGAGACCCAGTACTTC.

This clonotype was seen only a few times. The rearrangement uses TRBV20-1 and TRBJ2-7, with TRBD2 identical over 12 bases. After removal of 3 bases from V and 2 bases from J, the junction contained 11 bases not matched to a gene. This CDR3 spans 17 amino acids. CDR1 and CDR2 (germline): DFQATT, SNEGSKA (reference sequence). CDR3 sequence: CSASSLAGGPYTYEQYF. CDR3 DNA: TGCAGTGCTAGCTCACTAGCGGGAGGACCATACACCTACGAGCAGTACTTC.